The rows below give T cell receptor beta chains drawn from one sample of a study of cytomegalovirus exposure and HLA in healthy donors. Profiled with immunoSEQ multiplex PCR; TCRdb holds only in-frame clones, not every one. This sample's clone table lists more than 110,000 clones. The sequenced sample consisted of PBMCs. These receptor sequences come from a man aged 35-49 years in good health and CMV-seronegative. Each CDR3 is given without its conserved first and last residue. The D gene is left open where the match is weak.

V | D | CDR3
TRBV5-1 | . | ASSLRDGRDSPLH
TRBV9 | . | ASSVGDSGNTIY
TRBV5-4 | TRBD2 | ASSLVLGRAEHEQY
TRBV7-8 | TRBD1 | ASSPRQGGSNTEAF
TRBV29-1 | . | SVGTVGANYGYT
TRBV15 | TRBD2 | ATSPRVGSGGASSYNEQF
TRBV14 | TRBD1 | ASSRLPGQGDYNEQF
TRBV7-8 | TRBD2 | ASSLAGENYEQY
TRBV5-1 | TRBD2 | ASSPGGKQF
TRBV29-1 | TRBD1 | SVNRGMVYGYT
TRBV5-5 | TRBD1 | ASSLEGASYNEQF
TRBV7-9 | TRBD1 | ASSFGTGVNEKLF
TRBV6-1 | . | ASSEELRGGGADTQY
TRBV7-9 | . | ASSLTGYTSYEQY
TRBV5-1 | . | ASSLERATNEKLF
TRBV6-5 | . | ASRSPTDTQY
TRBV5-4 | TRBD2 | ASSFPGAGGHMETQY